This entry lists 14 T cell receptor beta chains sequenced from one sample in a study of CD8 T cells in ankylosing spondylitis. MiXCR, run by TCRdb on the 5' RACE reads, gives a single entry per CDR3 protein. The data hold a few hundred thousand distinct CDR3 sequences, with around 11% observed a single time. Sequencing used blood, either unsorted or a sorted T cell fraction (not recorded which). The source of these receptors is a male donor with ankylosing spondylitis or in good health (not recorded which).

This clonotype was picked up many times. The chain recombines TRBV12-5 with TRBJ1-1, with 7 bases matching TRBD1. This CDR3 has 13 residues. V dropped 5 bases and J dropped 1; count of bases not matched to a gene: 1. CDR1 and CDR2 (germline): LGHNT, FRNRAP. The CDR3 loop reads CASGAGGNTEAFF. The CDR3 DNA follows: TGTGCTAGTGGTGCAGGGGGGAACACTGAAGCTTTCTTT.

This clonotype was seen at least ten times. The chain recombines TRBV20-1 with TRBJ2-7; possible D gene TRBD1, 5 bases. V gave up 3 bases and J gave up 5 bases, with 11 bases separating them. This CDR3 spans 12 amino acids. Germline V gene lookup returns CDR1 DFQATT and CDR2 SNEGSKA (reference sequence). The CDR3 loop is CSASPLGDEQYF. The CDR3 nucleotides read TGCAGTGCTAGTCCCCTAGGGGACGAGCAGTACTTC.

This clonotype was seen a handful of times. The V and J genes are TRBV11-2 and TRBJ1-2; D perhaps matches TRBD1 (5 bases). Germline V gives CDR1 SGHAT, CDR2 FQNNGV. The CDR3 has 16 residues. V was pared by 0 bases and J by 7 bases, with 18 bases between. This CDR3 reads CASSLDLDTLRGGYTF. The DNA for the CDR3 is TGTGCCAGCAGCTTAGATTTAGACACCCTTAGGGGTGGCTACACCTTC.

The chain is built from TRBV5-6 and TRBJ2-7; 10 bases line up with TRBD1. This CDR3 comprises 15 residues. The V and J ends lost 4 bases and 0 bases, in that order; junction bases with no gene match: 4. Germline V gene data show CDR1 as SGHDT and CDR2 as YYEEEE. The DNA for the CDR3 is TGTGCCAGCAGCGCGGACAGGGGGAACTCCTACGAGCAGTACTTC. It translates to CASSADRGNSYEQYF.

This clonotype has a handful of counts. The J gene is TRBJ2-5, the V gene TRBV12-2; TRBD1, the table's D call, was not compared with the DNA. TRBV12-2 is annotated as a pseudogene. This CDR3 has 16 amino acids. CDR3 in DNA: TGTGCAAGTCGCTTACCTCCGGGGGCGCCCGGGGAGACCCAGTACTTC. This encodes CASRLPPGAPGETQYF.

The table lists this clonotype with a few counts. The genes are TRBV5-1 and TRBJ2-3; D might be TRBD2 (6 bases). Germline-derived CDR1 and CDR2 are SGHRS and YFSETQ. This CDR3 is 17 amino acids long. V lost 0 bases to trimming and J lost 2 bases, with 16 bases between them. CDR3 DNA: TGCGCCAGCAGCTTGGATCGGTTAGCGGACCACACAGATACGCAGTATTTT. This sequence encodes CASSLDRLADHTDTQYF.

Of note for this clonotype: A much larger clone differs by one base, so this may be a read error. V is TRBV12-3 or TRBV12-4 and J is TRBJ2-1; 13 bases align to TRBD2. This CDR3 spans 22 amino acids. In DNA, the CDR3 is TGTGCCAGCAGTTTGGGGAAGAGGGGTGTCCGGACTAGCGGGAGAGCGTACAATGCGCAGTTCTTC. This gives the protein CASSLGKRGVRTSGRAYNAQFF.

This clonotype came up many times. CDR3 sequence (DNA): TGCAGTGCCGCCCCAGGGGTCGTGGACATTCAGTACTTC. The encoded protein is CSAAPGVVDIQYF. V is TRBV20-1 and J is TRBJ2-4, with TRBD1 as a possible D gene (6 bases). V gave up 6 bases and J gave up 8 bases, with 17 bases separating them. This CDR3 comprises 13 residues. CDR1 is DFQATT, CDR2 SNEGSKA, per germline (reference sequence).

This clonotype was observed at least ten times. This sequence joins TRBV28 and TRBJ2-2; no clear D gene. V dropped 5 bases and J dropped 5 bases, with 12 bases sitting between them. CDR1 and CDR2 (germline): MDHEN, SYDVKM. CDR3 length: 14 amino acids. CDR3 in amino acids: CASSPLAETGELFF. CDR3 DNA: TGTGCCAGCAGTCCCCTTGCGGAAACCGGGGAGCTGTTTTTT.

This clonotype was found many times. The rearrangement joins TRBV5-1 to TRBJ2-5; 9 bases align to TRBD2. CDR1 and CDR2 from the germline V gene are SGHRS and YFSETQ. With 6 bases clipped from V and 3 bases from J, the junction kept 15 bases outside the gene matches. This CDR3 comprises 17 residues. CDR3 loop: CASTMKASGVSEETQYF. DNA of the CDR3: TGCGCCAGCACCATGAAGGCTAGCGGGGTATCAGAAGAGACCCAGTACTTC.

Many counts were recorded for this clonotype. The V and J genes are TRBV7-8 and TRBJ2-2; D not certain. CDR3 length: 14 amino acids. V lost 1 base and J 6 bases, leaving 9 bases between the germline ends. Germline CDR1 SGHVS, CDR2 FQNEAQ. CDR3 nucleotide sequence: TGTGCCAGCAGCTTAGGCAGTAGGGCCGGGGAGCTGTTTTTT. It specifies CASSLGSRAGELFF. Based on the CDR3 plus reference TRBV7-8 and TRBJ2-2, the full variable domain is GAGVSQSPRYKVAKRGQDVALRCDPISGHVSLFWYQQALGQGPEFLTYFQNEAQLDKSGLPSDRFFAERPEGSVSTLKIQRTQQEDSAVYLCASSLGSRAGELFFGEGSRLTVL.

CDR3 nucleotides: TGTGCCAGCAGCTTAAGCGCCTGGGGGAACACCGGGGAGCTGTTTTTT. It encodes CASSLSAWGNTGELFF. The chain carries TRBV11-2 and TRBJ2-2; D remains ambiguous. The CDR3 is 16 residues long. The V gene's germline CDR1 is SGHAT and CDR2 FQNNGV. V shed 2 bases and J shed 1 base, with 11 bases lying between them. Supplemented by reference TRBV11-2 and TRBJ2-2, the full variable domain reads EAGVAQSPRYKIIEKRQSVAFWCNPISGHATLYWYQQILGQGPKLLIQFQNNGVVDDSQLPKDRFSAERLKGVDSTLKIQPAKLEDSAVYLCASSLSAWGNTGELFFGEGSRLTVL.

This chain joins TRBV29-1 and TRBJ2-3; tentative D call: TRBD1 (5 bases). This CDR3 has 12 amino acids. From germline, CDR1 is SQVTM and CDR2 ANQGSEA. V was trimmed by 7 bases and J by 4 bases, leaving 12 bases between them. CDR3 sequence: CSAGADSDTQYF. CDR3 sequence (DNA): TGCAGCGCTGGGGCCGACTCAGATACGCAGTATTTT.

This clonotype was counted ten times or more. The chain combines TRBV28 with TRBJ1-5; D is unresolved. The germline V gene has CDR1 MDHEN and CDR2 SYDVKM. V was clipped by 8 bases and J by 0 bases, with 8 bases between them. This CDR3 has 13 residues. The CDR3 sequence is CASAYYSNQPQHF. The DNA of the CDR3 is TGTGCCAGCGCCTATTATAGCAATCAGCCCCAGCATTTT.